The 18 T cell receptor beta chains below were found in one sample sequenced in a study of T cells expressing NK-cell markers. With the 5' RACE reads reprocessed, TCRdb shows one record per CDR3 protein and no DNA. Its listing shows about 260,000 distinct CDR3 sequences. The sequenced material came from blood T cells: a sorted CD56 or NKG2C T cell subset, CD4+ or CD8+ T cells, or bulk PBMC T cells (not recorded which). The receptors come from a woman aged 18 to 75 in good health.

The rearrangement links TRBV19 to TRBJ2-5; as DNA is missing, the TRBD2 call by TCRdb cannot be tested. Looked up from germline, CDR1 is LNHDA and CDR2 is SQIVND (reference sequence). The CDR3 has 15 amino acids. This CDR3 reads CASSRTSGGEETQYF. Drawing the rest from reference TRBV19 and TRBJ2-5, the complete variable domain is DGGITQSPKYLFRKEGQNVTLSCEQNLNHDAMYWYRQDPGQGLRLIYYSQIVNDFQKGDIAEGYSVSREKKESFPLTVTSAQKNPTAFYLCASSRTSGGEETQYFGPGTRLLVL.

This sequence joins TRBV29-1 and TRBJ1-1. Germline values: CDR1 SQVTM, CDR2 ANQGSEA. CDR3 length: 12 residues. CDR3 amino acids: CSVAMDRLEAFF.

V is TRBV20-1 and J is TRBJ2-4. Per the germline V gene, CDR1 is DFQATT and CDR2 is SNEGSKA (reference sequence). This CDR3 contains 14 residues. The CDR3: CSARDTLAKNIQYF.

This chain connects TRBV30 to TRBJ1-2. CDR1 is GTSNPN and CDR2 is SVGIG in the germline V gene (reference sequence). CDR3 length: 13 amino acids. The CDR3 loop is CAWSSGRAYGYTF.

V is TRBV7-2 and J is TRBJ2-4; the TCRdb call, TRBD2, lacks DNA for checking. CDR1 is SGHTA, CDR2 FQGNSA, per germline. This CDR3 comprises 13 residues. CDR3 protein: CASKSGGASIQYF.

J is TRBJ1-5 and V is TRBV6-1; the D call of TRBD1 rests on TCRdb alone, since no DNA is present to check it. There are 14 residues in the CDR3. Germline V gives CDR1 MNHNS, CDR2 SASEGT. CDR3 sequence: CASSPTGLNQPQHF.

The chain couples TRBV5-6 to TRBJ2-3; TCRdb's assignment of TRBD1 cannot be checked, as there is no DNA. Germline V gene sequence: CDR1 SGHDT, CDR2 YYEEEE. There are 16 residues in the CDR3. The CDR3 is CASSFPPPRSTDTQYF.

CDR3 loop: CASSSPGNTGELFF. V gene TRBV6-2 or TRBV6-3 combines with J gene TRBJ2-2; the TCRdb D gene call, TRBD1, has no DNA to confirm it. The germline gives CDR1 MNHEY, CDR2 SVGEGT. CDR3 length: 14 residues.

The rearrangement joins TRBV11-2 to TRBJ2-3; TCRdb's D gene call, TRBD1, goes unchecked for lack of DNA. Germline CDR1 is SGHAT and CDR2 is FQNNGV. The CDR3 runs to 14 residues. The CDR3 sequence: CASSPRAGFAAQYF.

This chain joins TRBV20-1 and TRBJ2-1; there is no DNA to check the TCRdb D call of TRBD1. The germline V gene encodes CDR1 DFQATT and CDR2 SNEGSKA (reference sequence). The CDR3 spans 19 residues. The CDR3: CSAPGARTSDRSSYNEQFF.

The chain employs TRBV27 and TRBJ2-5; TCRdb's D call of TRBD1 is untestable without DNA. This CDR3 has 18 residues. In germline, CDR1 is MNHEY, CDR2 SMNVEV (reference sequence). CDR3 sequence: CASSLRGRGGPYYETQYF.

The CDR3 sequence is CAWSVWSGGASYEQYF. The V gene is TRBV30, the J gene TRBJ2-7; TCRdb picks TRBD1, but there is no DNA to check that call. The CDR3 is 16 residues long. Germline assignment: CDR1 GTSNPN and CDR2 SVGIG (reference sequence).

The V gene is TRBV6-2 or TRBV6-3, the J gene TRBJ1-5; TCRdb gives TRBD1 as the D gene, but with no DNA this cannot be confirmed. Germline V CDR1 and CDR2: MNHEY, SVGEGT. This CDR3 spans 12 amino acids. This CDR3 reads CASLKPGQPQHF.

This chain joins TRBV29-1 and TRBJ2-5; absent DNA, TCRdb's TRBD2 call cannot be checked. Germline lookup yields CDR1 SQVTM and CDR2 ANQGSEA. There are 15 residues in the CDR3. CDR3 protein: CSVDNGPRGGETQYF.

The rearrangement links TRBV6-1 to TRBJ2-6; TCRdb's D call, TRBD1, is unchecked because there is no DNA. This CDR3 contains 17 residues. CDR1 and CDR2 from the germline V gene are MNHNS and SASEGT. CDR3 protein: CASKSKQGASGANVLTF.

The chain carries TRBV7-9 and TRBJ1-1. Looked up from germline, CDR1 is SEHNR and CDR2 is FQNEAQ (reference sequence). The CDR3 has 15 residues. The CDR3 sequence: CASSPRARENTEAFF.

The V and J genes are TRBV5-4 and TRBJ2-1. The germline V gene encodes CDR1 SGHNT and CDR2 YYREEE (reference sequence). The CDR3 length is 14 residues. CDR3 in amino acids: CASSLVTGYNEQFF. Looking up the rest from reference TRBV5-4 and TRBJ2-1 gives the full variable domain: ETGVTQSPTHLIKTRGQQVTLRCSSQSGHNTVSWYQQALGQGPQFIFQYYREEENGRGNFPPRFSGLQFPNYSSELNVNALELDDSALYLCASSLVTGYNEQFFGPGTRLTVL.

The CDR3 region is CASTLTGGANTEAFF. The chain links TRBV12-3 or TRBV12-4 to TRBJ1-1. There are 15 residues in the CDR3.